The clone carrying this T cell receptor beta chain turned up a few times. RNA transcripts yielded amplified TCR beta CDR3 regions. HTBI primers were the set used in a first-round RT-PCR of the TCR CDR3. One entry per CDR3 protein results from TCRdb running MiXCR on the multiplex PCR reads. The sample lists about 770,000 distinct CDR3 sequences, around 20% occurring once. These data are taken from a study of T cells in Graves' hyperthyroidism and ophthalmopathy. With a duration under 2 months, the hyperthyroidism was newly diagnosed in patients aged 18 to 65. Preceding any ophthalmopathy symptoms, the blood sample dates from first hyperthyroidism diagnosis. The CDR3 spans 14 residues. The V and J ends lost 3 bases and 2 bases, in that order; junction bases with no gene match: 3. Germline V gene sequence: CDR1 MGHRA, CDR2 YSYEKL.

V and J are TRBV4-1 and TRBJ2-7, with TRBD1 matching 8 bases. This clonotype was obtained from a woman in her forties or fifties with Graves' hyperthyroidism that later progressed to Graves' ophthalmopathy. The sequenced sample was blood. CDR3 protein: CASSQAGGPYEQYF. The CDR3 DNA is TGCGCCAGCAGCCAGGCAGGGGGCCCCTACGAGCAGTACTTC.